A selection of T cell receptor beta chains follows, all from one sample in a study of tumor-infiltrating lymphocytes in primary liver carcinoma. One entry per CDR3 protein, called by TCRdb with MiXCR from the multiplex PCR reads. The sample includes some 120,000 distinct CDR3 sequences, 60% to 70% of them seen just once. Sequenced sample: liver tumor tissue from sampling region 1. The receptors originated from a woman aged 60-70 years with primary liver carcinoma and hepatitis B virus infection. Each CDR3 is given with its conserved first and last residue. A D gene is named only where the DNA matches it firmly. Size tells how often a clone was seen (once, few, many) or the class of an expanded clone, and some rows leave it out.

J gene	D gene	V gene	clone size	CDR3 DNA	CDR3 protein
TRBJ2-1	.	TRBV5-1	many	TGCGCCAGCAGCTTACTCGGGAGTAGCGCCTACAATGAGCAGTTCTTC	CASSLLGSSAYNEQFF
TRBJ1-5	.	TRBV5-6	.	TGTGCCAGCAGCCTAGGGAGCGGCAATCAGCCCCAGCATTTT	CASSLGSGNQPQHF
TRBJ2-2	TRBD2	TRBV29-1	many	TGCAGCGTTGACCCGGGACTAGCGGGAGGGCTGGGCTCAGGCGGGGAGCTGTTTTTT	CSVDPGLAGGLGSGGELFF
TRBJ2-1	TRBD1	TRBV11-2	.	TGTGCCAGCAACCCGGGGACAGGGGAGATCTACGAGCAGTTCTTC	CASNPGTGEIYEQFF
TRBJ1-1	TRBD1	TRBV12-3/TRBV12-4	.	TGTGCCAGCAGTCGGGGCCCCAGGGGGGCTTTCTTT	CASSRGPRGAFF
TRBJ1-1	.	TRBV30	.	TGTGCCTTCAATCCTCGGACGGTGAACACTGAAGCTTTCTTT	CAFNPRTVNTEAFF
TRBJ2-6	.	TRBV11-2	.	TGTGCCAGCAGCTTGCAGCCTGGGGACAACGTCCTGACTTTC	CASSLQPGDNVLTF
TRBJ1-2	.	TRBV12-3/TRBV12-4	many	TGTGCCAGCAGTTTAGCCTACGACAGGGGCTACACCTTC	CASSLAYDRGYTF
TRBJ1-1	.	TRBV12-3/TRBV12-4	many	TGTGCCAGCAGTTTAGCGGCAACCGGATTTCGTGCTGAAGCTTTCTTT	CASSLAATGFRAEAFF
TRBJ2-3	.	TRBV29-1	many	TGCAGCGTTGGGAACAGGGCCCCCACAGATACGCAGTATTTT	CSVGNRAPTDTQYF
TRBJ1-2	.	TRBV5-1	.	TGCGCCAGCAGCTTGGCCCAGCCTAACTATGGCTACACCTTC	CASSLAQPNYGYTF
TRBJ2-5	.	TRBV11-2	.	TGTGCCAGCAGCCTTCCTCAGATCATGGAGACCCAATACTTC	CASSLPQIMETQYF
TRBJ2-7	TRBD1	TRBV13	.	TGTGCCAGCAGCGAGGACAGGAGAGCTTACGAGCAGTACTTC	CASSEDRRAYEQYF
TRBJ1-6	.	TRBV11-2	.	TGTGGCAGCAGCTTAGACTCGGGGGCCAATCCACCCCTCCACTTT	CGSSLDSGANPPLHF
TRBJ2-3	.	TRBV11-2	.	TGTGCCAGCAACTTTGGACAGAGCACAGATACGCAGTATTTT	CASNFGQSTDTQYF
TRBJ1-1	.	TRBV5-1	.	TGCGCCAGCAGCACCGACAGGAACTCTGAAGCTTTCTTT	CASSTDRNSEAFF
TRBJ2-2	.	TRBV5-1	.	TGCGTCAGCAGCTCTTTGCCCCGGATGGGAACGAACACCGGGGAGCTGTTTTTT	CVSSSLPRMGTNTGELFF
TRBJ1-5	.	TRBV6-6	many	TGTGCCAGCAGTCCCGGGGGGGGTGATCAGCCCCAGCATTTT	CASSPGGGDQPQHF
TRBJ1-1	.	TRBV11-2	few	TGTGCCAGCAGCACCGGGACGGGGGCACAGGAAGCTTTCTTT	CASSTGTGAQEAFF
TRBJ2-7	.	TRBV5-1	.	TGCGCCAGCAGTCGTCAGGGGTCCGTATACGAGCAGTACTTC	CASSRQGSVYEQYF
TRBJ2-1	.	TRBV14	once	TGTGCCAGCAGCCAAGAAACTAGCTGCAGTGAGCAGTTCTTC	CASSQETSCSEQFF
TRBJ2-3	TRBD2	TRBV28	.	TGTGCCAGCAGTTTAGCGACTAGCGGGAGGGTTGGGGCATATACGCAGTATTTT	CASSLATSGRVGAYTQYF
TRBJ2-2	.	TRBV24-1	.	TGTGCCACCAGCGGTAATGGCGGGGAGCTGTTTTTT	CATSGNGGELFF
TRBJ2-7	.	TRBV29-1	many	TGCAGCGTTTCTGGACGTAACTCCTACGAGCAGTACTTC	CSVSGRNSYEQYF
TRBJ2-5	TRBD2	TRBV4-1	.	TGCGCCAGCTGCCAAGAGGGACTAGCTTGGGAGACCCAGTACTTC	CASCQEGLAWETQYF
TRBJ2-7	.	TRBV30	.	TGTGCTTTGGGGATACTTCCTCGACCCTACGAGCAGTACTTC	CALGILPRPYEQYF
TRBJ1-1	TRBD1	TRBV12-3/TRBV12-4	many	TGTGCCAGCAGTCGAACTACAGGGGGGACTGAAGCTTTCTTT	CASSRTTGGTEAFF
TRBJ2-2	.	TRBV6-2/TRBV6-3	.	TGTGCCAGCAGTTACATGTTGGGTCTGACCAACACCGGGGAGCTGTTTTTT	CASSYMLGLTNTGELFF
TRBJ2-3	TRBD1	TRBV28	few	TGTGCCAGCAGGCCATTCCCCGGGACAGCCCTCCTTAGCACAGATACGCAGTATTTT	CASRPFPGTALLSTDTQYF
TRBJ2-7	TRBD1	TRBV29-1	many	TGCAGCGTCGGCCATAGTCCCGGGACAGGGGGCCAGCAGTACTTC	CSVGHSPGTGGQQYF
TRBJ2-3	.	TRBV6-1	.	TGTGCCAGCAGTCGGGACCACCTCACAGATACACAGTATTTT	CASSRDHLTDTQYF
TRBJ2-1	TRBD2	TRBV11-2	.	TGTGCCAGTAGCAGGGGACTAGCGGGAGGACCGGGGGATGAGCAGTTCTTC	CASSRGLAGGPGDEQFF
TRBJ1-2	.	TRBV14	.	TGTGCCAGCTGTACATACGACCAAGGGGCCGACTATGGCTACACCTTC	CASCTYDQGADYGYTF
TRBJ2-3	.	TRBV29-1	.	TGCAGCATGGCGCACAGGGAGAGTGTGTATTTT	CSMAHRESVYF
TRBJ2-1	TRBD2	TRBV6-2/TRBV6-3	many	TGTGCCAGCAGTTCTAGCGGACTCAACAATGAGCAGTTCTTC	CASSSSGLNNEQFF
TRBJ2-1	TRBD2	TRBV30	.	TGTGCCTGGAGGGGGACTAGCGGGAGAGAGGGGGATTACAATGAGCAGTTCTTC	CAWRGTSGREGDYNEQFF
TRBJ2-5	.	TRBV12-3/TRBV12-4	few	TGTGCCAGCAGTTTTTCAGGTTTGGAGACCCAGTACTTC	CASSFSGLETQYF
TRBJ2-1	.	TRBV7-9	many	TGTGCCAGCAGCCCAGCCGGCCGGAGGTCGTTCTTC	CASSPAGRRSFF
TRBJ2-1	TRBD2	TRBV7-9	.	TGTGTCAGCAGCTCTCCCGCTAGCGGGAGTATAGATGAGCAGTTCTTC	CVSSSPASGSIDEQFF
TRBJ2-7	.	TRBV10-2	.	TGCGCCAGCAGTGACTGGGCAGGATTACACAAGCAGTACTTC	CASSDWAGLHKQYF
TRBJ2-3	TRBD2	TRBV5-1	.	TGCGCCAGTGTTACTAGCGGGAGTCCCCCAGATACGCACTATTTT	CASVTSGSPPDTHYF
TRBJ1-6	.	TRBV9	few	TGTGCCAGCAGTAGCCTTCTGGGAGTTGGATCACCCCTCCACTTT	CASSSLLGVGSPLHF
TRBJ1-2	TRBD1	TRBV5-1	.	TGCGCCAGCAGCTGGACAGGGTGCGGGAACTATGGCTACACCTTC	CASSWTGCGNYGYTF
TRBJ2-1	TRBD2	TRBV11-3	.	TGTGGCAGCACCTTAGGTGGCGGACTAGTGCGAAATGAGCAGTTCTTC	CGSTLGGGLVRNEQFF
TRBJ2-7	.	TRBV11-2	.	TGTGTCAGCAGCTTAGATATGGAACTAGTTCCCGAGCAGTACTTC	CVSSLDMELVPEQYF
TRBJ2-2	.	TRBV11-2	.	TGTACCAGCGGTTTAGATAGGACTGGGGAGCTGTTTTTT	CTSGLDRTGELFF
TRBJ2-1	.	TRBV11-3	.	TGTGCCAGCAGCTCTTTCCAGGAAGGAGAGCAGTTCTTC	CASSSFQEGEQFF